This is a list of T cell receptor beta chains from one sample in a study of blood T cells in healthy people across ages. Each CDR3 protein gets one entry after TCRdb re-called the 5' RACE reads with MiXCR. Of around 940,000 distinct CDR3 sequences listed, roughly 50% were seen once; the top ten hold about 22%. The sequencing input was blood. Source of these receptors: an older woman in good health. The CDR3 runs from the conserved cysteine through the conserved F or W.

v_gene	j_gene	CDR3aa
TRBV5-1	TRBJ1-5	CASSATGANQPQHF
TRBV12-3/TRBV12-4	TRBJ1-2	CASNLGTGLYGYTF
TRBV11-1	TRBJ1-5	CASSRAGGQPQHF
TRBV3-1	TRBJ2-2	CASSQLGGRANTGELFF
TRBV11-2	TRBJ1-3	CASSLVGGASGNTIYF
TRBV7-2	TRBJ2-3	CASSLMARGYPDAQYF
TRBV5-1	TRBJ2-5	CASSLEGGGEQYF
TRBV7-2	TRBJ2-5	CASSVGQAEETQYF
TRBV28	TRBJ2-3	CASSDHGRGTDTQYF
TRBV29-1	TRBJ2-5	CSVEGSSETQYF
TRBV5-1	TRBJ1-2	CASSLGQGIVEGGYTF